This record covers a single T cell receptor beta chain. The CDR3 has 15 residues. J gave up 4 bases and V 7 bases, and 8 bases lay outside the gene matches. The germline V gene encodes CDR1 SEHNR and CDR2 FQNEAQ (reference sequence). This sample is drawn from a study of blood T cell repertoires in COVID-19. For the study at large: The origin of the acute and convalescent COVID-19 samples was the United States, Italy and Spain. Sources were T cells, B-cell-depleted T cells, or PBMCs; the material itself was cDNA or gDNA.

Per the study methods: Reference gene primer amplification in the assay estimated nucleated cell counts. The assay was immunoSEQ multiplex PCR, and TCRdb's table has in-frame clones only and misses some. Clone size and the V and J calls come from that table; the DNA yielded D and trimming. The data show around 40,000 clones, around 79% seen once. This chain links TRBV7-9 with TRBJ2-2, with 8 bases matching TRBD1. Sequencing was carried out using peripheral blood. This clonotype was sampled from a man in his 70s with acute or convalescent COVID-19. DNA for the CDR3: TGTGCCAGCAAAGTACAGGGGGAAGGCACCGGGGAGCTGTTTTTT. Amino acid sequence: CASKVQGEGTGELFF.